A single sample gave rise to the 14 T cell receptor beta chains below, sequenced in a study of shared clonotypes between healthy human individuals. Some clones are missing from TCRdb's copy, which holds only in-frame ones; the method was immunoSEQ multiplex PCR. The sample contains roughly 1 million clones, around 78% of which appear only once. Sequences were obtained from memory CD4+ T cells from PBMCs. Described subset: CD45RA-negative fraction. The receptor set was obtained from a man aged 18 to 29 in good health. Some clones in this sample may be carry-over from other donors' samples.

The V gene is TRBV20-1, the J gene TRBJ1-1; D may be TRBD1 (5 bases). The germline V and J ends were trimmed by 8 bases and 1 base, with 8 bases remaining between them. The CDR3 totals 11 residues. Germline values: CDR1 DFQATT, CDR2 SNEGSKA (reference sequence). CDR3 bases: TGCAGTACCGACAGGAACACTGAAGCTTTCTTT. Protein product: CSTDRNTEAFF.

CDR3: CASSSRGQGAGGYTF. CDR3 nucleotides: TGTGCCAGCAGTTCAAGGGGACAGGGGGCAGGCGGCTACACCTTC. The rearrangement links TRBV6-6 to TRBJ1-2; 12 positions match TRBD1. The V and J ends lost 4 bases and 8 bases, in that order; junction bases with no gene match: 8. This CDR3 comprises 15 residues. CDR1 is MNHNY, CDR2 SVGAGI, per germline (reference sequence).

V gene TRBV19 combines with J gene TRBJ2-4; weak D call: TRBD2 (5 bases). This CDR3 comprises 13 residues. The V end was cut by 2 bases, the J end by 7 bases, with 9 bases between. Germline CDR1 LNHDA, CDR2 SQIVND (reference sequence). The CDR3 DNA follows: TGTGCCAGTAGTATAACCGGGAATAACATTCAGTACTTC. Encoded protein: CASSITGNNIQYF.

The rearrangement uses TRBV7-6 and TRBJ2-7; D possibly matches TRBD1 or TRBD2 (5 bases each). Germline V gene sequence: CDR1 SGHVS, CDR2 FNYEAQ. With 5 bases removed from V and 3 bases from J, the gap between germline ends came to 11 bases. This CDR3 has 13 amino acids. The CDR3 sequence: CASSVGPLYEQYF. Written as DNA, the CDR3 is TGTGCCAGCAGCGTGGGACCGCTCTACGAGCAGTACTTC.

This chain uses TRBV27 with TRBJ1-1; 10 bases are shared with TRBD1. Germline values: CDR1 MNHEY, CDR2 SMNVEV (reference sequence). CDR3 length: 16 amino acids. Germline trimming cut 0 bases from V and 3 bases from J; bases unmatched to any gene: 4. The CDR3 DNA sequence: TGTGCCAGCAGTTTATCCGTGGGACAGGGGTACACTGAAGCTTTCTTT. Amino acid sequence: CASSLSVGQGYTEAFF.

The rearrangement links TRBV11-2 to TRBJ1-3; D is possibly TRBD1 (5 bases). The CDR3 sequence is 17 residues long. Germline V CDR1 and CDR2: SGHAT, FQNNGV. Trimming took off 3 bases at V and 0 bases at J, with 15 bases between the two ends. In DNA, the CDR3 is TGTGCCAGCAGCTTCAACCGGGACTCTTACTCTGGAAACACCATATATTTT. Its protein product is CASSFNRDSYSGNTIYF.

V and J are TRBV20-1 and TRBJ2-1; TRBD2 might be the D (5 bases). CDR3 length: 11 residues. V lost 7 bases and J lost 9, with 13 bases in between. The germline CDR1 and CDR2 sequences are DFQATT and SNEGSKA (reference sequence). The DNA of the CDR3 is TGCAGTGGGGCGAGGGAAGGTGAGCAGTTCTTC. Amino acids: CSGAREGEQFF.

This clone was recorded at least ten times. The CDR3 here is CASRRTSGQNIQYF. CDR3 coding DNA: TGCGCCAGCAGGAGGACTAGCGGTCAAAACATTCAGTACTTC. The rearrangement joins TRBV5-1 to TRBJ2-4; 10 positions match TRBD2. This CDR3 comprises 14 residues. In germline, CDR1 is SGHRS, CDR2 YFSETQ. The V gene end was trimmed by 5 bases and the J gene end by 5 bases; junction bases not matched to a gene: 4.

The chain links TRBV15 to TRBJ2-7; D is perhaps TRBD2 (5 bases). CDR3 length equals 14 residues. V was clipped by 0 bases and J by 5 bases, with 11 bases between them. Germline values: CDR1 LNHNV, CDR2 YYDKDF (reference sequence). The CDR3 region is CATSRDPGLNEQYF. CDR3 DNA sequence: TGTGCCACCAGCAGAGATCCGGGGTTGAACGAGCAGTACTTC.

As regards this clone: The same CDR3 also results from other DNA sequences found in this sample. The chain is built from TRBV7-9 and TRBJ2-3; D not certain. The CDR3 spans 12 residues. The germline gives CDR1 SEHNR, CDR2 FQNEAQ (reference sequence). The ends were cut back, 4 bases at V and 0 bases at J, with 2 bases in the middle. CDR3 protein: CASSSSTDTQYF. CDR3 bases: TGTGCCAGCAGCTCCAGCACAGATACGCAGTATTTT.

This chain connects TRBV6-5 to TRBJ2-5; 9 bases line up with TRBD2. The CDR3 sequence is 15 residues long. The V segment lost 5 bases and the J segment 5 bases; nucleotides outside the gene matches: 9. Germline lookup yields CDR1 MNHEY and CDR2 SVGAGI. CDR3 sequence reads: CASSPGLAFAETQYF. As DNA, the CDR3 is TGTGCCAGCAGTCCGGGACTAGCCTTTGCGGAGACCCAGTACTTC.

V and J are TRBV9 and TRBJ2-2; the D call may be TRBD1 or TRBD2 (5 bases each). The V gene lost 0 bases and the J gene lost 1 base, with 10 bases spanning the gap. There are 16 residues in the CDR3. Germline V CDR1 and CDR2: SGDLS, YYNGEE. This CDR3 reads CASSVGGTMNTGELFF. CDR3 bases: TGTGCCAGCAGCGTAGGAGGGACCATGAACACCGGGGAGCTGTTTTTT.

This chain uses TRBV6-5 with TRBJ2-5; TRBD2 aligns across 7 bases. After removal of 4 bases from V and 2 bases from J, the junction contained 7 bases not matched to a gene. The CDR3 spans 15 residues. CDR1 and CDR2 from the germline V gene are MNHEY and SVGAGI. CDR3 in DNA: TGTGCCAGCAGTTCCCCGCGGGGAGGGCAAGAGACCCAGTACTTC. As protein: CASSSPRGGQETQYF.

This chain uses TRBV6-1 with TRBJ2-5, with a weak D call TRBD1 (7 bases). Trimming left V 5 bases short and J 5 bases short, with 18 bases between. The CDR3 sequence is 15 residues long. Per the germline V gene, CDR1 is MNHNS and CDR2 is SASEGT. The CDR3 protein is CASSLGPGGWETQYF. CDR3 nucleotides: TGTGCCAGCAGTCTTGGCCCAGGGGGGTGGGAGACCCAGTACTTC.